The 21 T cell receptor beta chains below come from one sample, sequenced in a study of CD8+ T cells in alopecia areata. Sample treatment: oral pan-JAK inhibitor, 5-10 mg twice daily. cDNA reverse transcribed from extracted RNA served as the sequencing template. Assay used: immunoSEQ multiplex PCR; TCRdb lists only in-frame clones, some missing. The table shows 110,000 or so clones, with 50% to 75% occurring only once. Sample: CD8+ T cells sorted from blood, taken at week 4, from a patient treated with tofacitinib. Receptor source: a human donor with alopecia areata.

This chain uses TRBV7-9 with TRBJ2-3; D is tentatively TRBD1 or TRBD2 (5 bases each). CDR1 and CDR2 (germline): SEHNR, FQNEAQ (reference sequence). This CDR3 is built from 14 residues. V lost 4 bases, J lost 5 bases, and 13 bases lay in between. CDR3 bases: TGTGCCAGCAGCTCCCCGGGACCAATAGATACGCAGTATTTT. This translates into CASSSPGPIDTQYF.

The sample holds one count of this clone. J is TRBJ2-3 and V is TRBV7-9, with D possibly TRBD2 on 5 matching bases. The CDR3 is made up of 15 amino acids. CDR1 is SEHNR and CDR2 is FQNEAQ in the germline V gene (reference sequence). Trimming took 5 bases from V and 1 from J, leaving 13 bases between them. This chain's CDR3 is CASSPTTRGTDTQYF. The CDR3 DNA sequence: TGTGCCAGCAGCCCAACCACGCGGGGCACAGATACGCAGTATTTT.

This clone was detected only a few times. J is TRBJ2-7 and V is TRBV29-1; tentatively, D is TRBD1 (6 bases). CDR3 length: 15 residues. Germline CDR1 is SQVTM and CDR2 is ANQGSEA. Trimming stripped 6 bases from V and 0 bases from J, with 18 bases between. Written as DNA, the CDR3 is TGCAGCGTCACCCAGTTTGGACAGAACTCCTACGAGCAGTACTTC. Translation: CSVTQFGQNSYEQYF.

The sample holds one count of this clone. This rearrangement joins TRBV27 to TRBJ2-7; no clear D gene. The germline V gene encodes CDR1 MNHEY and CDR2 SMNVEV (reference sequence). The V gene lost 5 bases and the J gene lost 3 bases, with 8 bases spanning the gap. This CDR3 is built from 12 residues. The DNA of the CDR3 is TGTGCCAGCAGTCCGGGCCACTACGAGCAGTACTTC. It yields the protein CASSPGHYEQYF.

The V call is TRBV30, the J call TRBJ2-2; the D gene is possibly TRBD2 (6 bases). Looked up from germline, CDR1 is GTSNPN and CDR2 is SVGIG (reference sequence). The V and J ends lost 5 bases and 5 bases respectively, with 9 bases between them. The CDR3 sequence is 12 residues long. The CDR3 region has the DNA TGTGCCTGGGCGGGACCGACCGGGGAGCTGTTTTTT. It yields the protein CAWAGPTGELFF. Full variable domain (missing parts from reference TRBV30 and TRBJ2-2): SQTIHQWPATLVQPVGSPLSLECTVEGTSNPNLYWYRQAAGRGLQLLFYSVGIGQISSEVPQNLSASRPQDRQFILSSKKLLLSDSGFYLCAWAGPTGELFFGEGSRLTVL.

This clone has just a few counts. The chain joins TRBV30 to TRBJ2-2; D possibly corresponds to TRBD2 (6 bases). The CDR3 extends over 15 amino acids. Per the germline V gene, CDR1 is GTSNPN and CDR2 is SVGIG (reference sequence). V was shortened by 3 bases and J by 0 bases, with 11 bases between the two germline ends. This chain's CDR3 is CAWSWGGANTGELFF. The DNA for the CDR3 is TGTGCCTGGAGCTGGGGAGGTGCGAACACCGGGGAGCTGTTTTTT.

The chain couples TRBV30 to TRBJ1-3; D unclear. CDR3 length: 13 residues. From germline, CDR1 is GTSNPN and CDR2 SVGIG (reference sequence). Between the trimmed V and J ends, which lost 4 bases and 0 bases, there was a span of 7 bases. The CDR3 nucleotides read TGTGCCTGGACCACCTACTCTGGAAACACCATATATTTT. Its protein product is CAWTTYSGNTIYF.

With respect to this clone: Other DNA sequences from this sample encode an identical CDR3 as well. CDR3 sequence reads: CASSPRDVYEQYF. In DNA form, the CDR3 reads TGTGCCAGCAGCCCCCGGGACGTCTACGAGCAGTACTTC. J is TRBJ2-7 and V is TRBV7-9; D could derive from TRBD1 or TRBD2 (5 bases each). Germline CDR1 and CDR2: SEHNR and FQNEAQ (reference sequence). The CDR3 totals 13 residues. Trimming took 5 bases from V and 3 from J, leaving 11 bases between them.

This chain links TRBV27 with TRBJ1-2; 9 positions agree with TRBD1. The CDR3 length is 15 residues. V lost 5 bases, J lost 4 bases, and 8 bases stayed unmatched. CDR1 MNHEY and CDR2 SMNVEV come from the germline V gene (reference sequence). In DNA form, the CDR3 reads TGTGCCAGCAGTCTAACCGGGACAGGGAGCTATGGCTACACCTTC. Protein sequence: CASSLTGTGSYGYTF.

V gene TRBV4-1 combines with J gene TRBJ2-7, with D perhaps TRBD1 (5 bases). The CDR3 sequence is 15 residues long. From germline, CDR1 is MGHRA and CDR2 YSYEKL. V lost 1 base to trimming and J lost 7 bases, with 17 bases between them. CDR3 amino acids: CASSQGWAGKFEQYF. For the CDR3, the DNA is TGCGCCAGCAGCCAAGGTTGGGCAGGGAAATTTGAGCAGTACTTC.

The chain joins TRBV29-1 to TRBJ1-2, with unresolved D. V lost 3 bases and J 2 bases, leaving 10 bases between the germline ends. The CDR3 covers 13 residues. The germline CDR1 and CDR2 sequences are SQVTM and ANQGSEA. The CDR3 here is CSVDARKNYGYTF. The CDR3 region has the DNA TGCAGCGTTGATGCGCGGAAGAACTATGGCTACACCTTC.

This chain uses TRBV28 with TRBJ2-1, with 9 bases aligning to TRBD1. The CDR3 length is 14 residues. Unmatched junction bases numbered 3, after V lost 8 bases and J lost 1 base. Germline V lookup: CDR1 MDHEN, CDR2 SYDVKM. DNA of the CDR3: TGTGCCAGCCTCGGACAGGGGTCCTACAATGAGCAGTTCTTC. This codes for CASLGQGSYNEQFF.

The rearrangement joins TRBV30 to TRBJ2-7; D may match TRBD1 or TRBD2 (5 bases each). Germline-derived CDR1 and CDR2 are GTSNPN and SVGIG (reference sequence). The germline V and J ends were trimmed by 2 bases and 3 bases, with 14 bases remaining between them. The CDR3 runs 14 residues. CDR3 DNA: TGTGCCTGGAGTCCCGGGACGGCCGGCTACGAGCAGTACTTC. It translates to CAWSPGTAGYEQYF.

The rearrangement uses TRBV7-9 and TRBJ2-3; no reliable D call. The CDR3 loop spans 12 amino acids. Germline-derived CDR1 and CDR2 are SEHNR and FQNEAQ (reference sequence). The ends were cut back, 2 bases at V and 6 bases at J, with 6 bases in the middle. DNA for the CDR3: TGTGCCAGCAGCTTATCGAGGGATACGCAGTATTTT. Protein sequence: CASSLSRDTQYF.

The gene calls are TRBV10-3 and TRBJ2-5; tentative D call: TRBD2 (5 bases). In germline, CDR1 is ENHRY, CDR2 SYGVKD. V lost 4 bases, J lost 0 bases, and 9 bases lay in between. This CDR3 region has 14 residues. The CDR3: CAISVARDQETQYF. The DNA of the CDR3 is TGTGCCATCAGTGTAGCGAGGGACCAAGAGACCCAGTACTTC.

The V and J genes are TRBV29-1 and TRBJ2-5; weak D call: TRBD2 (6 bases). The CDR3 is made up of 15 amino acids. Germline CDR1 and CDR2: SQVTM and ANQGSEA. Trimming took off 0 bases at V and 5 bases at J, with 16 bases between the two ends. The CDR3 region has the DNA TGCAGCGTTGAAGAAACATCGGGAGTAGTCGAGACCCAGTACTTC. Translation: CSVEETSGVVETQYF.

The chain links TRBV28 to TRBJ2-1; TRBD2 agrees at 16 bases. Germline CDR1 is MDHEN and CDR2 is SYDVKM. Unmatched junction bases numbered 8, after V lost 6 bases and J lost 6 bases. This CDR3 has 17 amino acids. DNA of the CDR3: TGTGCCAGCAGGCCCTTGGGGACTAGCGGGGGGGCCAATGAGCAGTTCTTC. As protein: CASRPLGTSGGANEQFF.

The chain links TRBV27 to TRBJ2-5, with 9 bases aligning to TRBD1. The junction had 7 bases not matched to a gene; V was cut back by 4 bases and J by 4 bases. In germline, CDR1 is MNHEY, CDR2 SMNVEV (reference sequence). The CDR3 is 15 residues long. CDR3 sequence (DNA): TGTGCCAGCAGTTCGTCCGGGACAGGGATAGAGACCCAGTACTTC. Amino acid sequence: CASSSSGTGIETQYF.

This chain uses TRBV5-1 with TRBJ2-7; tentative D call: TRBD2 (5 bases). Germline V gene lookup returns CDR1 SGHRS and CDR2 YFSETQ. The CDR3 totals 15 residues. With 0 bases removed from V and 6 bases from J, the gap between germline ends came to 16 bases. This CDR3 is CASSLASTLGVEQYF. The CDR3 coding sequence is TGCGCCAGCAGCTTGGCCTCAACGTTGGGAGTCGAGCAGTACTTC.

This CDR3 is CAWSVRVENQPQHF. The CDR3 region has the DNA TGTGCCTGGAGTGTACGGGTAGAGAATCAGCCCCAGCATTTT. This chain connects TRBV30 to TRBJ1-5; D not resolved. CDR3 length: 14 residues. Between the trimmed V and J ends, which lost 0 bases and 4 bases, there was a span of 10 bases. Per the germline V gene, CDR1 is GTSNPN and CDR2 is SVGIG (reference sequence).

The chain recombines TRBV7-2 with TRBJ1-2; D ambiguous. The CDR3 loop spans 13 amino acids. Trimming removed 4 bases from V and 8 bases from J, with 14 bases in between. CDR1 is SGHTA, CDR2 FQGNSA, per germline. The DNA for the CDR3 is TGTGCCAGCAGCTCCCCTTTTGGGGAAGGCTACACCTTC. The encoded protein is CASSSPFGEGYTF.